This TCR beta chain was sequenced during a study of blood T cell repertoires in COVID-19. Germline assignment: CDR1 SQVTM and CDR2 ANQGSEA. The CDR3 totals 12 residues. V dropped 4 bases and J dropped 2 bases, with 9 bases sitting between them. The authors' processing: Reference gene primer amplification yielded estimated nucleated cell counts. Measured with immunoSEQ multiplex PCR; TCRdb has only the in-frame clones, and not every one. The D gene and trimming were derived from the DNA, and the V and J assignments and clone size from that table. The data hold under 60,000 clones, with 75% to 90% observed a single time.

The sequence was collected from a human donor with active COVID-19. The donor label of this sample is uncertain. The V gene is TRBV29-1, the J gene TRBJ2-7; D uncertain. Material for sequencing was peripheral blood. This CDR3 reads CSVGGQTYEQYF. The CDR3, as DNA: TGCAGCGTTGGTGGGCAGACCTACGAGCAGTACTTC.